The 13 T cell receptor beta chains given below trace back to one sample, sequenced in a study of T cells in Graves' hyperthyroidism and ophthalmopathy. RNA transcripts served as the template for amplifying TCR beta CDR3 regions. A first-round RT-PCR of the TCR CDR3 used the HTBI primer set. TCRdb analysed the multiplex PCR reads with MiXCR anew, one entry per CDR3 protein. The table lists about 560,000 distinct CDR3 sequences, 16% of them singletons. Sequencing input: blood. The receptors here all came from a woman aged 18-29 years with Graves' hyperthyroidism.

This clonotype was recorded many times. The V call is TRBV20-1, the J call TRBJ2-7, with D unclear. The CDR3 consists of 15 residues. Per germline, CDR1 DFQATT and CDR2 SNEGSKA (reference sequence). With 3 bases removed from V and 6 bases from J, the gap between germline ends came to 21 bases. Here the CDR3 reads CSARSDLRVDGEQYF. Here the CDR3 DNA reads TGCAGTGCTAGGAGTGACCTACGAGTGGATGGCGAGCAGTACTTC.

This clonotype has just a few counts. V gene TRBV6-1 combines with J gene TRBJ2-3; no reliable D call. The CDR3 consists of 15 residues. Germline lookup yields CDR1 MNHNS and CDR2 SASEGT. V gave up 0 bases and J gave up 6 bases, with 13 bases separating them. The CDR3 bases are TGTGCCAGCAGTGAAGCAGGCACGATTGGGGATACGCAGTATTTT. This codes for CASSEAGTIGDTQYF.

This clonotype was detected many times. The rearrangement uses TRBV12-3 or TRBV12-4 and TRBJ1-1, with TRBD1 matching 8 bases. V was pared by 5 bases and J by 4 bases, with 12 bases of the junction left unmatched. This CDR3 region has 16 residues. This chain's CDR3 is CASSSGAGGRGTEAFF. CDR3 nucleotide sequence: TGTGCCAGCAGTAGCGGGGCAGGGGGCAGGGGCACTGAAGCTTTCTTT.

This clonotype came up a few times. The chain uses TRBV4-2 and TRBJ1-1, with D perhaps TRBD1 (6 bases). The CDR3 contains 12 residues. Germline V gene lookup returns CDR1 LGHNA and CDR2 YNFKEQ. V lost 4 bases to trimming and J lost 10 bases, with 13 bases between them. The CDR3 nucleotides read TGTGCCAGCAGCCCGGGTGGGGGCGCAGCTTTCTTT. Encoded protein: CASSPGGGAAFF.

Many counts were recorded for this clonotype. The genes are TRBV10-3 and TRBJ2-3; 7 nucleotides align to TRBD2. Trimming at V came to 0 bases and at J to 4 bases, leaving 7 bases not matched to a gene. Looked up from germline, CDR1 is ENHRY and CDR2 is SYGVKD. The CDR3 consists of 16 residues. In DNA form, the CDR3 reads TGTGCCATCAGTGAGTCGGCGGGACTAATTTCAGATACGCAGTATTTT. Protein: CAISESAGLISDTQYF.

This clonotype was counted many times. The V gene is TRBV2, the J gene TRBJ2-5; D is uncertain. Trimming pared 6 bases from V and 0 bases from J, leaving 17 bases between. The CDR3 runs to 16 residues. CDR1 and CDR2 (germline): SNHLY, FYNNEI. In DNA form, the CDR3 reads TGTGCCAGCAGGAAGATCTGGGCAGCTGACCAAGAGACCCAGTACTTC. It is translated as CASRKIWAADQETQYF.

This clonotype was observed many times. The chain uses TRBV2 and TRBJ1-3; 9 bases are shared with TRBD1. CDR3 length: 15 amino acids. With V trimmed by 6 bases and J by 4 bases, 7 bases remained unmatched. Germline-derived CDR1 and CDR2 are SNHLY and FYNNEI. The CDR3, as DNA: TGTGCCAGCAGCGCACAGGGGGCGAAGGGAAACACCATATATTTT. It translates to CASSAQGAKGNTIYF.

Comments on this clonotype: A clone one base away is much larger, so this may be a read error. V usage is TRBV27 and J usage is TRBJ2-5; 7 positions agree with TRBD2. Per germline, CDR1 MNHEY and CDR2 SMNVEV (reference sequence). The CDR3 runs to 17 residues. CDR3 bases: TGTGCCAGCAGTTCAGTGTCCGGGGCCCTACGGGGGGAGACCCGGTACTTC. It specifies CASSSVSGALRGETRYF.

This clonotype appeared a few times. V is TRBV29-1 and J is TRBJ2-4, with a possible D match to TRBD1 (8 bases). Germline-derived CDR1 and CDR2 are SQVTM and ANQGSEA. The CDR3 is made up of 13 amino acids. V lost 2 bases and J lost 8, with 13 bases in between. The CDR3 region has the DNA TGCAGCGTTGAATTCACAGGGGGGGACATTCAGTACTTC. As protein: CSVEFTGGDIQYF.

The V and J genes are TRBV20-1 and TRBJ2-3; possible D gene TRBD2, 7 bases. Germline V gene sequence: CDR1 DFQATT, CDR2 SNEGSKA (reference sequence). The CDR3 consists of 16 residues. V was cut by 4 bases and J by 8 bases, with 25 bases left in between. The CDR3 loop reads CSATRGRGTLKGTQYF. The CDR3 DNA reads TGCAGTGCTACCCGAGGGAGGGGGACTTTGAAGGGTACGCAGTATTTT.

This clonotype showed up many times. CDR3 protein: CASRASAYEQYF. In DNA, the CDR3 is TGTGCCAGCAGAGCTAGCGCCTACGAGCAGTACTTC. The chain carries TRBV2 and TRBJ2-7; D possibly corresponds to TRBD2 (6 bases). V gave up 6 bases and J gave up 2 bases, with 8 bases separating them. The V gene's germline CDR1 is SNHLY and CDR2 FYNNEI. The CDR3 is 12 amino acids.

CDR3 region: CASSLWRDGETQYF. The DNA of the CDR3 is TGTGCCAGCAGCTTGTGGAGGGACGGAGAGACCCAGTACTTC. The rearrangement uses TRBV5-5 and TRBJ2-5, with D maybe TRBD2 (6 bases). Germline V gene lookup returns CDR1 SGHKS and CDR2 YYEKEE (reference sequence). The CDR3 covers 14 residues. Trimming took 1 base from V and 4 from J, leaving 11 bases between them.

The table lists this clonotype with many counts. The chain has TRBV7-9 and TRBJ2-1; D may be TRBD1 (5 bases). V was pared by 5 bases and J by 0 bases, with 14 bases between. Per the germline V gene, CDR1 is SEHNR and CDR2 is FQNEAQ (reference sequence). The CDR3 runs 16 residues. The CDR3 nucleotides are TGTGCCAGCAGCACAGGACGTCGAAGCTCCTACAATGAGCAGTTCTTC. Its translation: CASSTGRRSSYNEQFF.